A few counts support the clone carrying this TCR beta chain. Sequencing used immunoSEQ multiplex PCR; TCRdb keeps in-frame clones, though not all of them. The table includes around 35,000 clones, roughly 92% detected once. Germline CDR1 reads SGHRS; CDR2 reads YFSETQ. The CDR3 is 15 amino acids. The ends lost 4 bases at V and 5 bases at J; junction bases unmatched: 3. The source of the sample is a study of T cells in tuberculosis. The TCR comes from a donor aged 10 to 29 with latent tuberculosis or without tuberculosis infection. The chain is built from TRBV5-1 and TRBJ1-6; 10 bases match TRBD1. Sequencing was carried out using PBMCs. CDR3 nucleotides: TGCGCCAGCAGCGACGGGACAGGGGATAATTCACCCCTCCACTTT. As protein: CASSDGTGDNSPLHF.